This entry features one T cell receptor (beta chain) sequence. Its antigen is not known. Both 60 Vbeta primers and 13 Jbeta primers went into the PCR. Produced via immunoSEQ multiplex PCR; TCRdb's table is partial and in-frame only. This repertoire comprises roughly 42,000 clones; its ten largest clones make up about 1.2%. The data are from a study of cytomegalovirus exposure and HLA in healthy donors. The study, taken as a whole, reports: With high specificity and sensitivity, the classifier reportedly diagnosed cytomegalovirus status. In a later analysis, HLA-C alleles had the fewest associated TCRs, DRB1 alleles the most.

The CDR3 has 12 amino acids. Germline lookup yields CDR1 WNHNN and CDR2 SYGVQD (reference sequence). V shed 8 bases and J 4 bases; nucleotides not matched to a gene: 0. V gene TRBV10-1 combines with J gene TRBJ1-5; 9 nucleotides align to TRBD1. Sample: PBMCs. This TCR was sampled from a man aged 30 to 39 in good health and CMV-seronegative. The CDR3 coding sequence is TGCGCCAGCGGGACAGGGAATCAGCCCCAGCATTTT. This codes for CASGTGNQPQHF.